This TCR beta chain was identified during a study of naive and memory T cell subsets. Study-level results: Over 90% of naive TCR sequences appeared only once after error correction, unlike memory subsets. Especially in CD8 cells, naive repertoires contained a few larger clonotypes, possibly CD45RA-re-expressing memory cells.

The CDR3 has 14 residues. V was pared by 0 bases and J by 8 bases, with 11 bases between. From germline, CDR1 is MGHRA and CDR2 YSYEKL. Two oligonucleotides, mixed equimolar, formed the beta constant-region primer covering TRBC1 and TRBC2. Four rounds of PCR amplified the ligated cDNA using nested alpha and beta constant-region primers plus SP2. TCRdb passed the UMI-ligation and nested PCR reads through MiXCR, listing each CDR3 protein once. The sample holds fewer than 150,000 distinct CDR3 sequences, 15% to 25% seen once. As regards this clonotype: Its antigen is unknown.

The V and J genes are TRBV4-1 and TRBJ2-1; D is unresolved. Material: naive CD8+ T cells from blood. The sequence was obtained from a human donor in good health. CDR3 coding DNA: TGCGCCAGCAGCCAAGATAGGCCTTACGATGAGCAGTTCTTC. Translated: CASSQDRPYDEQFF.